This paragraph covers one T cell receptor beta chain sequence. This sample was included in a study of blood T cell repertoires in COVID-19. This CDR3 is built from 15 residues. V shed 5 bases and J 5 bases; nucleotides not matched to a gene: 4. The V gene's germline CDR1 is SEHNR and CDR2 FQNEAQ (reference sequence). Original methodology: For nucleated cells, counts were estimated from reference gene primer amplification. Sequencing used immunoSEQ multiplex PCR; TCRdb keeps in-frame clones, though not all of them. V and J calls plus clone size are reproduced from that table; the DNA served to infer D and trimming. The sample lists around 190,000 clones, 80% to 90% occurring once.

This receptor was obtained from a man aged 50 to 59 with active or convalescent COVID-19. The V and J genes are TRBV7-9 and TRBJ1-6, with 9 bases identical to TRBD1. Source material: peripheral blood. The CDR3 is CASSPDRGDNSPLHF. CDR3 bases: TGTGCCAGCAGCCCGGACAGGGGAGATAATTCACCCCTCCACTTT.